This TCR beta chain was captured in a study of control samples from healthy donors and cancer patients. Clones were sequenced by immunoSEQ multiplex PCR, and TCRdb holds only the in-frame ones, with some missing. Altogether 95,000 to 100,000 clones are present, approximately 90% being singletons, with the ten largest covering 7.5% to 10%. Germline CDR1 is KGHDR and CDR2 is SFDVKD. V shed 4 bases and J shed 1 base, with 9 bases lying between them. This CDR3 has 14 amino acids. The V gene is TRBV24-1, the J gene TRBJ1-2, with D unresolved. The origin of this receptor is a man aged 25 to 40 in good health. The source material was blood. CDR3 bases: TGTGCCACCAGTGACCCCCGGCGTAACTATGGCTACACCTTC. Amino acid sequence: CATSDPRRNYGYTF.